This T cell receptor (beta chain) originates from a study of blood T cell repertoires in COVID-19. Study-wide context: Material from acute and convalescent COVID-19 was sourced from the United States, Italy and Spain.

Study processing details: Cell counts per sample came from amplifying reference gene primers. The repertoire was sequenced with immunoSEQ multiplex PCR; TCRdb's copy has only in-frame clones and lacks some. The V and J calls and clone size come from that table; D and trimming were worked out from the DNA. The table records about 480,000 clones, around 89% of them present only once. V shed 5 bases and J 1 base; nucleotides not matched to a gene: 10. The CDR3 has 18 residues. CDR1 SGHVS and CDR2 FQNEAQ come from the germline V gene. The table lists this clone with a few counts. The source is a woman aged 25-40 years with acute or convalescent COVID-19. Sequenced input: peripheral blood. The V gene is TRBV7-8, the J gene TRBJ2-5; TRBD2 matches at 13 bases. The CDR3 DNA reads TGTGCCAGCAGCGCCGAGACTAGCGGGGGGATCCCCCAAGAGACCCAGTACTTC. Its protein product is CASSAETSGGIPQETQYF. The full variable domain, its missing parts supplied by reference TRBV7-8 and TRBJ2-5, is GAGVSQSPRYKVAKRGQDVALRCDPISGHVSLFWYQQALGQGPEFLTYFQNEAQLDKSGLPSDRFFAERPEGSVSTLKIQRTQQEDSAVYLCASSAETSGGIPQETQYFGPGTRLLVL.